These T cell receptor beta chains were read from a single sample in a study of memory CD4+ T cells and cytomegalovirus serostatus. Generated by immunoSEQ multiplex PCR, the TCRdb table keeps only in-frame clones and is missing some. The table records about 73,000 clones, roughly three quarters of them present only once. Sequences were obtained from memory CD4+ T cells from blood. These TCRs come from an adult in good health and CMV-seropositive. Each CDR3 is given with its conserved first and last residue. Each record gives: clone size, V gene, J gene, D gene, CDR3 DNA, CDR3 protein. The D gene is left open where the match is weak. Clone size is not always given. Where it is, it says once, few, many or a class for expanded clones.

-,TRBV28,TRBJ1-2,TRBD1,TGTGCCAGCAGAGGCGCGGGACAGGGGGACTATGGCTACACCTTC,CASRGAGQGDYGYTF
-,TRBV18,TRBJ2-1,-,TGTGCCAGCTCACCGCGAGGGGGGGCTTACAATGAGCAGTTCTTC,CASSPRGGAYNEQFF
-,TRBV7-2,TRBJ1-6,-,TGTGCCAGCAGCTTAGACAGAGGTTCACCCCTCCACTTT,CASSLDRGSPLHF
once,TRBV4-2,TRBJ2-2,-,TGTGCCAGCAGCCAAGTACAACTAGAGGTTCGCGGGGAGCTGTTTTTT,CASSQVQLEVRGELFF
-,TRBV7-6,TRBJ1-2,-,TGTGCCAGCAGCCCTCATCCGACTACGCCTCCCCCTGGGTCCTTC,CASSPHPTTPPPGSF
once,TRBV6-5,TRBJ1-3,-,TGTGCCAGCACCCCCAGCCTCCCGGGAAACACCATATATTTT,CASTPSLPGNTIYF
-,TRBV18,TRBJ1-1,-,TGTGCCAGCCTCCCGGGGCCGAACACTGAAGCTTTCTTT,CASLPGPNTEAFF
-,TRBV2,TRBJ2-5,-,TGTGCCAGCAGCACGAAAAAGGCCAGGGTCCAAGAGACCCAGTACTTC,CASSTKKARVQETQYF
-,TRBV6-1,TRBJ1-2,TRBD1,TGTGCCAGCAGTGAAGGGGACAGGGGGCTTTCCTTCTATGGCTACACCTTC,CASSEGDRGLSFYGYTF
-,TRBV27,TRBJ1-1,-,TGTGCCAGCAGTACCCAAGCGGGGGGGGGCAACACTGAAGCTTTCTTT,CASSTQAGGGNTEAFF
-,TRBV11-3,TRBJ1-1,-,TGTGCCAGCAGCCCAACAGCATTTACCACTGAAGCTTTCTTT,CASSPTAFTTEAFF
-,TRBV10-3,TRBJ1-4,TRBD1,TGTGCCATCAGGGGTACAGGGGTTCGGGAAAAACTGTTTTTT,CAIRGTGVREKLFF
once,TRBV7-8,TRBJ2-1,-,TGTGCCAGCAGCTTACCCCGTCGCATCAGCGTATACAATGAGCAGTTCTTC,CASSLPRRISVYNEQFF
once,TRBV29-1,TRBJ1-1,TRBD1,TGCAGCGCCGCGGGACAGGGGATAACTGAAGCTTTCTTT,CSAAGQGITEAFF
once,TRBV10-2,TRBJ1-2,-,TGCGCCAGCAGCCTGGACCACTATGGCTACACCTTC,CASSLDHYGYTF
-,TRBV9,TRBJ1-1,TRBD1,TGTGCCAGCAGCGTAGCTGGGACAGGGCGGTCTGAAGCTTTCTTT,CASSVAGTGRSEAFF
-,TRBV6-1,TRBJ1-4,-,TGTGCCAGCAGGCACTGGGGCGAAAAACTGTTTTTT,CASRHWGEKLFF
-,TRBV2,TRBJ2-5,-,TGTGCCAGCAGTGAAATTCAGACCCAGTACTTC,CASSEIQTQYF
-,TRBV5-6,TRBJ1-3,-,TGTGCCAGCAGCTTGGATACGGTCTCTGGAAACACCATATATTTT,CASSLDTVSGNTIYF
-,TRBV19,TRBJ1-4,-,TGTGCCAGTAGCGGCGGCGAAAAACTGTTTTTT,CASSGGEKLFF
-,TRBV5-1,TRBJ1-1,-,TGCGCCAGCAGCTTGGACGTGGGGGAGAACACTGAAGCTTTCTTT,CASSLDVGENTEAFF
-,TRBV19,TRBJ2-1,TRBD1,TGTGCCAGTAGCCCTCAGACAGGGAACTCCTACAATGAGCAGTTCTTC,CASSPQTGNSYNEQFF
-,TRBV2,TRBJ2-5,-,TGTGCCAGCAGCCGACAGGCGGGGGTACAAGAGACCCAGTACTTC,CASSRQAGVQETQYF
-,TRBV21-1,TRBJ2-1,-,TGTGCCAGCAGCAGGGCGGGAGGGTACAACTACAATGAGCAGTTCTTC,CASSRAGGYNYNEQFF
-,TRBV30,TRBJ1-2,TRBD1,TGTGCCTGGAGTGACCCCGACAGGGTCTATGGCTACACCTTC,CAWSDPDRVYGYTF
-,TRBV2,TRBJ1-2,TRBD1,TGTGCCAGCAGGGACAGGGTTTTGCGAGGCTACACCTTC,CASRDRVLRGYTF
many,TRBV4-3,TRBJ2-1,TRBD2,TGCGCCAGCAGCCAGGAACCTAGCGGATTCTACAATGAGCAGTTCTTC,CASSQEPSGFYNEQFF
-,TRBV30,TRBJ1-2,-,TGTGCCTGGAGTGAAGGGCTGGGCTATGGCTACACCTTC,CAWSEGLGYGYTF
-,TRBV5-6,TRBJ1-3,-,TGTGCCAGCAGCTTGGGTCACACCAACTCTGGAAACACCATATATTTT,CASSLGHTNSGNTIYF
-,TRBV7-2,TRBJ2-3,-,TGTGCCAGCAGCTTCGACCACAGCACAGATACGCAGTATTTT,CASSFDHSTDTQYF
-,TRBV6-5,TRBJ1-3,-,TGTGCCAGCATCCCCCCAAGTGGAAACACCATATATTTT,CASIPPSGNTIYF
-,TRBV25-1,TRBJ2-1,-,TGTGCCAGCAGTGAATATGGGGGGGGCGATGAGCAGTTCTTC,CASSEYGGGDEQFF
-,TRBV10-3,TRBJ1-1,-,TGTGCCATCAGTGTCAACCCTCCGCAACGGGCTGAAGCTTTCTTT,CAISVNPPQRAEAFF
-,TRBV10-1,TRBJ2-1,TRBD1,TGCGCCAGCAGTGACGGTCGGACTCAGGGGGACAATGAGCAGTTCTTC,CASSDGRTQGDNEQFF
-,TRBV5-6,TRBJ1-4,TRBD1,TGTGCCAGCAGCCCCTACACAGGGGGCCTAGCTGAGGAACTGTTTTTT,CASSPYTGGLAEELFF
-,TRBV6-6,TRBJ2-1,-,TGTGCCAGCAGTTACGAAGGGAACTACAATGAGCAGTTCTTC,CASSYEGNYNEQFF
-,TRBV9,TRBJ2-5,-,TGTGCCAGCAGCGTAGTGGCCGGAGGGGAGACCCAGTACTTC,CASSVVAGGETQYF
once,TRBV6-5,TRBJ1-1,-,TGTGCCAGCAGTCCCCGGGGGGACCCCACTGAAGCTTTCTTT,CASSPRGDPTEAFF
-,TRBV2,TRBJ1-4,-,TGTGCCAGCAGGACGCAACATTCAACTAATGAAAAACTGTTTTTT,CASRTQHSTNEKLFF